The clone carrying this TCR beta chain came up a few times. Antigen unknown. MiXCR was run by TCRdb on the 5' RACE reads, yielding one entry per CDR3 protein. The data show 550,000 to 800,000 distinct CDR3 sequences, 7.1% seen once. Trimming cost V 10 bases and J 2 bases, with 18 bases left between them. The CDR3 length is 14 residues. Germline V lookup: CDR1 MDHEN, CDR2 SYDVKM. The sample belongs to a study of identical twins. Study-level points and caveats: Excess twin sharing in beta out-of-frame sequences was weaker. Invariant cells of the MAIT and iNKT types might have partly distorted the zero-insertion analyses.

The same data also went into a second study, on yellow fever vaccine responses in identical twins.

The rearrangement links TRBV28 to TRBJ2-7; D perhaps matches TRBD2 (6 bases). Sequencing was performed on PBMCs. This sequence originates from a woman aged 18 to 35 in good health. The CDR3 DNA reads TGTGCCACCTCGGGGACTTCCGTAACCTACGAGCAGTACTTC. Encoded protein: CATSGTSVTYEQYF.